The T cell receptor (beta chain) under discussion was sequenced for a study of blood T cell repertoires in COVID-19. Data came from immunoSEQ multiplex PCR; TCRdb stores just in-frame clones and leaves some out. Of 300,000 to 400,000 clones in the sample, about 88% were seen once. This CDR3 comprises 11 residues. V was trimmed by 6 bases and J by 8 bases, leaving 8 bases between them. The germline V gene encodes CDR1 LNHDA and CDR2 SQIVND (reference sequence). This clone occurred once. The sample comprised peripheral blood. This receptor was taken from a woman in her sixties with COVID-19, enrolled during active disease. The V gene is TRBV19, the J gene TRBJ2-1; D perhaps matches TRBD2 (7 bases). The CDR3 sequence is CASRGGDEQFF. Here the CDR3 DNA reads TGTGCCAGTAGAGGGGGGGATGAGCAGTTCTTC.